Listed below are T cell receptor beta chains from one sample, sequenced in a study of blood T cell repertoires in COVID-19. Method: immunoSEQ multiplex PCR; TCRdb's copy keeps in-frame clones and lacks some. This sample has more than 95,000 clones, with approximately 80% found just once. The sequenced material came from peripheral blood. The receptors come from an older man with acute or convalescent COVID-19. Each CDR3 is given with its conserved first and last residue. The D gene is left open where the match is weak. Not every row has a clone size; where given, it reads once, few, many or a size class.

abundance	j_gene	v_gene	d_gene	CDR3nt	CDR3aa
NA	TRBJ1-5	TRBV28	NA	TGTGCCAGCAGAGGACAGAAATATCAGCCCCAGCATTTT	CASRGQKYQPQHF
NA	TRBJ2-7	TRBV10-2	TRBD1	TGCGCCAGTCACTTGGGACAGCCAGGTCGGGGTGCCTACGAGCAGTACTTC	CASHLGQPGRGAYEQYF
NA	TRBJ2-7	TRBV6-6	TRBD1	TGTGCCAGCAGCAAACCGGGACAGGGGTCCCACGAGCAGTACTTC	CASSKPGQGSHEQYF
many	TRBJ1-3	TRBV11-2	NA	TGTGCCAGCAGCCCGACTCACGGTGGAAACACCATATATTTT	CASSPTHGGNTIYF
few	TRBJ2-2	TRBV2	TRBD1	TGTGCCAGCAGTTCGACAGGGGGCAGGGCCGGGGAGCTGTTTTTT	CASSSTGGRAGELFF
NA	TRBJ2-2	TRBV7-3	NA	TGTGCCAGCAGCTTACTACCTTCCACCGGGGAGCTGTTTTTT	CASSLLPSTGELFF
NA	TRBJ1-5	TRBV2	NA	TGTGCCAGCTCCCGGAACCATGGGGGGGTAGGTCAGCCCCAGCATTTT	CASSRNHGGVGQPQHF
NA	TRBJ2-5	TRBV5-5	NA	TGTGCCAGCAGCTTCGCAGGGGCAGAGACCCAGTACTTC	CASSFAGAETQYF
NA	TRBJ1-5	TRBV19	TRBD1	TGTGCCAGTAGTATGGGACAGGGGAGGCGGAATCAGCCCCAGCATTTT	CASSMGQGRRNQPQHF
NA	TRBJ2-5	TRBV19	TRBD2	TGTGCCAGTAGTATGGGGAGACTAGCGGGAGGTGAGACCCAGTACTTC	CASSMGRLAGGETQYF
NA	TRBJ1-5	TRBV28	TRBD1	TGTGCCAGCAGCTATGGACAGGGTAGTTTTTATCAGCCCCAGCATTTT	CASSYGQGSFYQPQHF
NA	TRBJ2-2	TRBV7-3	TRBD2	TGTGCCAGCAGCCCCCGAGCCCCCGGGACTACTGGGGAGCTGTTTTTT	CASSPRAPGTTGELFF
once	TRBJ1-2	TRBV29-1	TRBD1	TGCAGCGCGGGACAGGGGGTGCGGCACAACTATGGCTACACCTTC	CSAGQGVRHNYGYTF
few	TRBJ2-1	TRBV18	TRBD2	TGTGCCAGCTCTCACCTCGCCCAGACTAGCGGGAGGACAGCTAATGAGCAGTTCTTC	CASSHLAQTSGRTANEQFF
NA	TRBJ1-1	TRBV3-1/TRBV3-2	NA	TGTGCCAGCAGCCCTCGACGGGGGAGGAACACTGAAGCTTTCTTT	CASSPRRGRNTEAFF
NA	TRBJ1-4	TRBV5-1	TRBD1	TGCGCCAGCAGCTTGGGCAGGGGGCGAACTAATGAAAAACTGTTTTTT	CASSLGRGRTNEKLFF
NA	TRBJ2-2	TRBV5-1	TRBD1	TGCGCCAGCAGCTCCCGGGACAGGGGGCCCGGGGAGCTGTTTTTT	CASSSRDRGPGELFF
NA	TRBJ1-1	TRBV9	NA	TGTGCCAGCAGCGCGATGGGGCTGAACACTGAAGCTTTCTTT	CASSAMGLNTEAFF
NA	TRBJ2-5	TRBV18	NA	TGTGCCAGCTCACCAGGCACCCAAGAGACCCAGTACTTC	CASSPGTQETQYF